Following are 8 T cell receptor beta chains from one sample sequenced in a study of response to subunit inactivated influenza vaccine. From the RT-PCR reads, TCRdb called clonotypes with MiXCR, one entry per CDR3 protein. The sample yields 600,000 to 850,000 distinct CDR3 sequences, 14% seen once. The specimen was PBMCs from blood, collected 14 days before vaccination. The receptors stem from a man aged 50-59 years who received an inactivated influenza vaccine.

The rearrangement joins TRBV5-1 to TRBJ1-6, with D perhaps TRBD1 (6 bases). Trimming took off 4 bases at V and 7 bases at J, with 18 bases between the two ends. The CDR3 length is 16 residues. Germline CDR1 and CDR2: SGHRS and YFSETQ. As DNA, the CDR3 is TGCGCCAGCAGCCCCCGGACAGCCGGGACGAATTCACCCCTCCACTTT. It specifies CASSPRTAGTNSPLHF.

The CDR3 nucleotides read TGCAGTGCAACCGGGACAGGGTGGCAAGAGACCCAGTACTTC. The encoded protein is CSATGTGWQETQYF. The genes are TRBV20-1 and TRBJ2-5; 9 bases align to TRBD1. The CDR3 consists of 14 residues. V was pared by 6 bases and J by 2 bases, with 7 bases of the junction left unmatched. CDR1 is DFQATT, CDR2 SNEGSKA, per germline (reference sequence).

The chain has TRBV6-2 or TRBV6-3 and TRBJ2-7; a possible D gene is TRBD2 (5 bases). This CDR3 is 15 amino acids long. The V gene lost 3 bases and the J gene lost 2 bases, with 14 bases spanning the gap. The germline V gene has CDR1 MNHEY and CDR2 SVGEGT. CDR3 in amino acids: CASSYRGLPPYEQYF. The CDR3 region has the DNA TGTGCCAGCAGTTATCGCGGACTTCCCCCCTACGAGCAGTACTTC.

The chain employs TRBV20-1 and TRBJ2-7, with D uncertain. The germline V gene encodes CDR1 DFQATT and CDR2 SNEGSKA (reference sequence). The CDR3 has 11 residues. The germline V and J ends were trimmed by 1 base and 7 bases, with 8 bases remaining between them. CDR3 sequence reads: CSARGYEEQYF. As DNA, the CDR3 is TGCAGTGCTAGAGGTTACGAGGAGCAGTACTTC.

The rearrangement links TRBV6-1 to TRBJ2-7; D uncertain. Germline CDR1 MNHNS, CDR2 SASEGT. Trimming removed 5 bases at V and 2 bases at J, with 16 bases between. The CDR3 covers 15 residues. The CDR3 spells CASSTYLGLTYEQYF. Written as DNA, the CDR3 is TGTGCCAGCAGTACCTATCTAGGGTTAACCTACGAGCAGTACTTC.

At least ten counts were recorded for this clonotype. The chain combines TRBV4-3 with TRBJ2-1; D possibly corresponds to TRBD1 (5 bases). This CDR3 region has 13 residues. Trimming removed 2 bases at V and 6 bases at J, with 8 bases between. From germline, CDR1 is LGHNA and CDR2 YSLEER. The CDR3 reads CASSQLQVNEQFF. CDR3 in DNA: TGCGCCAGCAGCCAATTACAGGTCAATGAGCAGTTCTTC.

The table lists this clonotype with a few counts. The chain uses TRBV15 and TRBJ2-7; D remains ambiguous. Germline CDR1 is LNHNV and CDR2 is YYDKDF (reference sequence). Trimming cost V 3 bases and J 4 bases, with 10 bases left between them. The CDR3 extends over 13 amino acids. For the CDR3, the DNA is TGTGCCACCAGCAGGGATATCACGTACGAGCAGTACTTC. Translating it yields CATSRDITYEQYF.

The chain employs TRBV10-3 and TRBJ2-7; D gene uncertain. Trimming took off 4 bases at V and 4 bases at J, with 17 bases between the two ends. Germline CDR1 reads ENHRY; CDR2 reads SYGVKD. This CDR3 comprises 15 residues. The CDR3 DNA reads as TGTGCCATCAGTGCGGTCCAAATTAGCCAGTACGAGCAGTACTTC. Its translation is CAISAVQISQYEQYF.